By share, the clone carrying this T cell receptor (beta chain) ranks as medium-sized. For TCR, cDNA came from 5'RACE template switching, which added a universal primer site and UMIs. MiXCR, applied by TCRdb to the 5' RACE reads, yields one record per CDR3 protein. The sample includes fewer than 6,000 distinct CDR3 sequences, 6% to 8% seen only once; the top ten take 1.4%. These data come from a study of T cells after yellow fever vaccination. After removal of 0 bases from V and 6 bases from J, the junction contained 10 bases not matched to a gene. The CDR3 loop spans 16 amino acids. The germline V gene encodes CDR1 GTSNPN and CDR2 SVGIG (reference sequence).

The input for sequencing was PBMCs, either bulk or a sorted T-cell subset (CD4+, CD8+, memory, or dextramer-sorted; not recorded which), taken 15 days after the yellow fever booster vaccination. The source of this sequence is a man aged 25 to 40 who received the YFV17D yellow fever vaccine. The chain joins TRBV30 to TRBJ2-2; 7 bases align to TRBD2. In DNA form, the CDR3 reads TGTGCCTGGAGTGTCCGAAGGACTAGTACCGCCGGGGAGCTGTTTTTT. This codes for CAWSVRRTSTAGELFF.